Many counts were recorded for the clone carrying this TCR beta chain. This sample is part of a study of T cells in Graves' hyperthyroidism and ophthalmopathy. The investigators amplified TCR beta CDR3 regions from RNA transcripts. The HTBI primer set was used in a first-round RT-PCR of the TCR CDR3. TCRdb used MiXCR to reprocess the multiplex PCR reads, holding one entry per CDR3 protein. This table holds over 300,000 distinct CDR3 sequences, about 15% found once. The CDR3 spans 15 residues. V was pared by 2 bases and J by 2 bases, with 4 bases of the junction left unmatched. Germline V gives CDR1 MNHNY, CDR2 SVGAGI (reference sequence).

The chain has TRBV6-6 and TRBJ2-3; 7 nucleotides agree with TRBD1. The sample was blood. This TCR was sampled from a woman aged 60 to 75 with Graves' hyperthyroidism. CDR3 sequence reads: CASSYRDRNTDTQYF. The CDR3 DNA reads TGTGCCAGCAGTTACCGGGACAGAAACACAGATACGCAGTATTTT.